Included here is one T cell receptor (beta chain) sequence, with context. The antigen remains unidentified. The TCR alpha and TCR beta cDNA libraries, bearing sample barcodes and UMIs, were generated by 5'RACE using constant-segment primers. TCRdb re-called the 5' RACE reads with MiXCR, one entry per CDR3 protein. Here the sample spans fewer than 500,000 distinct CDR3 sequences, approximately 23% being singletons. This CDR3 has 15 amino acids. Trimming cost V 4 bases and J 8 bases, with 19 bases left between them. Germline loops: CDR1 SGHDT, CDR2 YYEEEE. The entry originates in a study of T-cell memory formation after mild COVID-19. Study-wide context: TCR clusters largely stayed donor specific. Study outcomes and limitations: CD4+ contracting clones were found mainly in CM and EM, and CD8+ ones in EMRA. Clones that contracted from day 15 to 85 were balanced CD4/CD8, while later expanders leaned CD4+.

Sample: PBMCs or a T cell subset sorted from them (not recorded which). The V gene is TRBV5-6, the J gene TRBJ2-1, with D tentatively TRBD1 (6 bases). This receptor was identified in an adult woman who had mild COVID-19 (a few samples of this study predate the infection). Cell type and time point are not known. The CDR3 DNA reads TGTGCCAGCAGCCTAGTCAGTACAGGGACGTATGAGCAGTTCTTC. It is translated as CASSLVSTGTYEQFF.